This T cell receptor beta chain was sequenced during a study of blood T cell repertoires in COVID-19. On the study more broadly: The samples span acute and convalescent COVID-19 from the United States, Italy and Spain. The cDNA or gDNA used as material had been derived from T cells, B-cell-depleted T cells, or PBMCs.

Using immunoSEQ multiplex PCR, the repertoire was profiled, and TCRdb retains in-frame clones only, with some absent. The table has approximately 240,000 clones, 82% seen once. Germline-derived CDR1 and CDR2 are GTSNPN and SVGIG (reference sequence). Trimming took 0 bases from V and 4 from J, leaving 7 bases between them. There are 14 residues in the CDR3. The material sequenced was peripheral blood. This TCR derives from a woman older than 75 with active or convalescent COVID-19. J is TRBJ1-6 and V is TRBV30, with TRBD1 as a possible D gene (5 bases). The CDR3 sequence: CAWSVDSYNSPLHF. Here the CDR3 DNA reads TGTGCCTGGAGTGTCGACAGTTATAATTCACCCCTCCACTTT.